This T cell receptor beta chain stems from a study of blood T cells in healthy people across ages. On the study more broadly: Template-switching capture recovered about one barcoded beta molecule per two T cells.

Aged about 6 to 95, donors were systemically healthy Caucasians from Russia. The CDR3 is made up of 12 amino acids. V was clipped by 7 bases and J by 15 bases, with 16 bases between them. CDR1 is SNHLY and CDR2 is FYNNEI in the germline V gene. The second PCR ran roughly 7 to 11 cycles with a sample-barcoded 5' primer and J-beta primers. Unique molecular identifiers of 12 random nucleotides labeled each cDNA. Every individual sample yielded 2.5 million or more paired-end reads (each containing CDR3). TCRdb reanalysed the 5' RACE reads using MiXCR and keeps one entry per CDR3 protein. Seen here are hundreds of thousands of distinct CDR3 sequences, 45% to 65% observed once, and the top ten hold over 30%.

The sequenced sample consisted of blood. V usage is TRBV2 and J usage is TRBJ1-6, with D maybe TRBD1 (5 bases). This sequence originates from a man aged 55 to 70 in good health. The CDR3 DNA follows: TGTGCCAGCACCGTGCAGGGAGATTACCTCCACTTT. This encodes CASTVQGDYLHF.